The next 29 T cell receptor beta chains were all read from a single sample in a study of cytomegalovirus exposure and HLA in healthy donors. PCR amplification relied on 60 Vbeta primers (plus 13 Jbeta primers). Data came from immunoSEQ multiplex PCR; TCRdb stores just in-frame clones and leaves some out. The sample contains roughly 100,000 clones, 75% to 85% of which appear only once. Sequencing was carried out using PBMCs. Receptors originate from a young man in good health and CMV-seronegative.

This sequence joins TRBV27 and TRBJ2-3; the D gene is possibly TRBD1 (6 bases). The CDR3 totals 16 residues. V was pared by 5 bases and J by 3 bases, with 18 bases between. Looked up from germline, CDR1 is MNHEY and CDR2 is SMNVEV (reference sequence). The CDR3 DNA reads as TGTGCCAGCAGTCCGCTCCCGAACAGGGCGACAGATACGCAGTATTTT. It yields the protein CASSPLPNRATDTQYF.

A few counts support this clone. This rearrangement joins TRBV7-6 to TRBJ2-5; 13 nucleotides match TRBD2. V was clipped by 3 bases and J by 2 bases; unmatched bases: 0. Germline lookup yields CDR1 SGHVS and CDR2 FNYEAQ. CDR3 length: 15 amino acids. CDR3 coding DNA: TGTGCCAGCAGCTTGGGACTAGCGGGGCAAGAGACCCAGTACTTC. This sequence encodes CASSLGLAGQETQYF.

CDR3 loop: CASSQDQRGERPPQHF. CDR3 nucleotides: TGCGCCAGCAGCCAAGATCAGCGCGGCGAACGGCCGCCCCAGCATTTT. This chain uses TRBV4-1 with TRBJ1-5; D uncertain. V was shortened by 0 bases and J by 9 bases, with 18 bases between the two germline ends. Germline V gene data show CDR1 as MGHRA and CDR2 as YSYEKL. This CDR3 comprises 16 residues.

This chain uses TRBV7-3 with TRBJ1-5, with D perhaps TRBD1 (6 bases). The V end was cut by 4 bases, the J end by 7 bases, with 11 bases between. The germline gives CDR1 SGHTA, CDR2 FQGTGA. The CDR3 extends over 13 amino acids. CDR3 protein: CASSSLGGQPQHF. CDR3 sequence (DNA): TGTGCCAGCAGCTCTTTAGGGGGACAGCCCCAGCATTTT.

V gene TRBV29-1 combines with J gene TRBJ2-7; 7 positions agree with TRBD1. Germline loops: CDR1 SQVTM, CDR2 ANQGSEA. This CDR3 region has 13 residues. V was pared by 6 bases and J by 5 bases, with 10 bases of the junction left unmatched. The CDR3 loop is CSVGRAGGDEQYF. CDR3 DNA: TGCAGCGTGGGCCGGGCAGGGGGAGACGAGCAGTACTTC.

The rearrangement uses TRBV19 and TRBJ2-1, with a weak D call TRBD1 (5 bases). Per germline, CDR1 LNHDA and CDR2 SQIVND (reference sequence). The V gene lost 3 bases and the J gene lost 8 bases, with 11 bases spanning the gap. The CDR3 covers 13 residues. In DNA, the CDR3 is TGTGCCAGTAGTATTAGGGGATTGGATGAGCAGTTCTTC. Its translation is CASSIRGLDEQFF.

This clone appeared once. V is TRBV29-1 and J is TRBJ2-3; 9 bases line up with TRBD1. Germline CDR1 reads SQVTM; CDR2 reads ANQGSEA. The trim removed 8 bases at V and 2 bases at J, leaving 11 bases unmatched. There are 15 residues in the CDR3. CDR3 in amino acids: CSSKGQGTFTDTQYF. The CDR3 DNA reads as TGCAGCTCCAAAGGACAGGGGACGTTCACAGATACGCAGTATTTT.

This sequence joins TRBV6-1 and TRBJ2-3; 7 nucleotides line up with TRBD2. The V and J ends lost 11 bases and 1 base, in that order; junction bases with no gene match: 6. This CDR3 comprises 13 residues. Germline lookup yields CDR1 MNHNS and CDR2 SASEGT. CDR3 residues: CAYAGEGTDTQYF. The CDR3 DNA reads TGTGCCTATGCGGGAGAGGGCACAGATACGCAGTATTTT.

The rearrangement joins TRBV4-3 to TRBJ1-5; D is unresolved. Looked up from germline, CDR1 is LGHNA and CDR2 is YSLEER. The length of the CDR3 is 14 residues. V dropped 1 base and J dropped 4 bases, with 8 bases sitting between them. The CDR3 here is CASSQGEGNQPQHF. CDR3 in DNA: TGCGCCAGCAGCCAAGGGGAGGGTAATCAGCCCCAGCATTTT.

This chain connects TRBV7-3 to TRBJ2-1, with a tentative D call TRBD2 (5 bases). V lost 1 base to trimming and J lost 7 bases, with 14 bases between them. The CDR3 contains 15 residues. CDR1 and CDR2 from the germline V gene are SGHTA and FQGTGA. CDR3 DNA sequence: TGTGCCAGCAGCTTAAATCCGGGGTCTGGGAATGAGCAGTTCTTC. Amino acids: CASSLNPGSGNEQFF.

Regarding this clone: Other DNA sequences in this specimen translate into the identical CDR3. The chain combines TRBV30 with TRBJ2-2; TRBD2 aligns across 8 bases. This CDR3 spans 15 amino acids. The germline V gene has CDR1 GTSNPN and CDR2 SVGIG (reference sequence). With 7 bases clipped from V and 7 bases from J, the junction kept 14 bases outside the gene matches. The CDR3 bases are TGTGCCTTCCAGCCGGGACTAGGGTTAATCGGGGAGCTGTTTTTT. Translating gives CAFQPGLGLIGELFF. The variable domain in full, with the rest retrieved from reference TRBV30 and TRBJ2-2, is SQTIHQWPATLVQPVGSPLSLECTVEGTSNPNLYWYRQAAGRGLQLLFYSVGIGQISSEVPQNLSASRPQDRQFILSSKKLLLSDSGFYLCAFQPGLGLIGELFFGEGSRLTVL.

The chain joins TRBV2 to TRBJ2-7; 9 bases are a match to TRBD1. V lost 11 bases and J lost 6; bases outside the gene matches: 11. The CDR3 has 13 amino acids. Germline V gene data show CDR1 as SNHLY and CDR2 as FYNNEI. The DNA of the CDR3 is TGTGCCGGCTATCGGACAGGGGACCGCGAGCAGTACTTC. This encodes CAGYRTGDREQYF.

The sample holds a few counts of this clone. The chain joins TRBV5-1 to TRBJ1-4; D remains ambiguous. Looked up from germline, CDR1 is SGHRS and CDR2 is YFSETQ. V lost 0 bases and J 0 bases, leaving 9 bases between the germline ends. This CDR3 comprises 16 residues. CDR3 DNA: TGCGCCAGCAGCTTGGAAGGGAGCGCAACTAATGAAAAACTGTTTTTT. This codes for CASSLEGSATNEKLFF.

The V call is TRBV30, the J call TRBJ2-5; TRBD1 matches 9 bases. TRBJ2-7 matches the DNA end more closely, so the J call is doubtful. CDR1 is GTSNPN and CDR2 is SVGIG in the germline V gene (reference sequence). The length of the CDR3 is 14 residues. CDR3 residues: CAWSAGQGSYEQYF. As DNA, the CDR3 is TGTGCCTGGAGTGCTGGACAGGGGTCCTACGAGCAGTACTTC.

V gene TRBV6-1 combines with J gene TRBJ2-2, with TRBD2 matching 7 bases. This CDR3 is built from 15 residues. Germline V CDR1 and CDR2: MNHNS, SASEGT. V dropped 4 bases and J dropped 5; count of bases not matched to a gene: 7. The CDR3 region is CASSGSGGGTGELFF. The CDR3 DNA follows: TGTGCCAGCAGTGGTTCGGGGGGAGGGACCGGGGAGCTGTTTTTT.

The sample holds one count of this clone. J is TRBJ1-1 and V is TRBV7-9; the D is unclear. The CDR3 runs to 15 residues. V was shortened by 1 base and J by 0 bases, with 9 bases between the two germline ends. Germline CDR1 reads SEHNR; CDR2 reads FQNEAQ (reference sequence). The CDR3 sequence: CASSLGGELNTEAFF. CDR3 DNA: TGTGCCAGCAGCTTAGGCGGAGAACTGAACACTGAAGCTTTCTTT.

The V call is TRBV10-3, the J call TRBJ1-2; TRBD1 aligns across 9 bases. Germline V lookup: CDR1 ENHRY, CDR2 SYGVKD. J lost 3 bases, V lost 5 bases, and 1 base had no gene match. The CDR3 runs to 13 residues. The CDR3, as DNA: TGTGCCATCAGTAGGGACAGGGACTATGGCTACACCTTC. Its translation is CAISRDRDYGYTF.

The J gene is TRBJ2-1, the V gene TRBV27; 8 bases fit TRBD2. The CDR3 length is 13 residues. Germline trimming cut 3 bases from V and 10 bases from J; bases unmatched to any gene: 5. Per germline, CDR1 MNHEY and CDR2 SMNVEV (reference sequence). The CDR3: CASSFQRLAEQFF. The DNA of the CDR3 is TGTGCCAGCAGTTTCCAGAGACTAGCGGAGCAGTTCTTC.

The chain recombines TRBV7-7 with TRBJ1-4; the match to TRBD1 covers 8 bases. Germline lookup yields CDR1 SSHAT and CDR2 FNYEAQ (reference sequence). CDR3 size: 15 residues. V shed 5 bases, J shed 4 bases, and the junction held 6 bases outside the gene matches. In nucleotides, the CDR3 is TGTGCCAGCAGCCCGACAACAGGGGGTAATGAAAAACTGTTTTTT. Translated: CASSPTTGGNEKLFF.

The chain carries TRBV11-2 and TRBJ2-1, with TRBD2 matching over 9 bases. Trimming took 0 bases from V and 8 from J; bases not matched to a gene: 5. Per germline, CDR1 SGHAT and CDR2 FQNNGV. The CDR3 contains 15 residues. CDR3: CASSLEGTSRDEQFF. In DNA form, the CDR3 reads TGTGCCAGCAGCTTAGAGGGGACTAGCAGGGATGAGCAGTTCTTC.

The rearrangement links TRBV6-5 to TRBJ2-1; D perhaps matches TRBD1 (7 bases). The V end was cut by 5 bases, the J end by 7 bases, with 18 bases between. The CDR3 runs to 15 residues. Germline V gives CDR1 MNHEY, CDR2 SVGAGI. DNA for the CDR3: TGTGCCAGCAGTGGGCAGGGGGGTAGAACGAATGAGCAGTTCTTC. It encodes CASSGQGGRTNEQFF.

V and J are TRBV6-5 and TRBJ2-7, with 9 bases identical to TRBD1. The germline V gene encodes CDR1 MNHEY and CDR2 SVGAGI. The CDR3 sequence is 16 residues long. J gave up 3 bases and V 4 bases, and 10 bases lay outside the gene matches. CDR3 sequence (DNA): TGTGCCAGCAGTTTGAACCGGGACAGGGCCTACTACGAGCAGTACTTC. Its translation: CASSLNRDRAYYEQYF.

The chain employs TRBV7-9 and TRBJ2-1; 7 bases map to TRBD1. CDR1 and CDR2 (germline): SEHNR, FQNEAQ (reference sequence). The CDR3 covers 15 residues. J gave up 5 bases and V 1 base, and 5 bases lay outside the gene matches. The CDR3 region has the DNA TGTGCCAGCAGCTTAGTCGAGACAGGGAACAATGAGCAGTTCTTC. It codes for CASSLVETGNNEQFF.

This chain joins TRBV7-2 and TRBJ2-7; TRBD1 agrees at 9 bases. The CDR3 sequence is 15 residues long. Germline values: CDR1 SGHTA, CDR2 FQGNSA. V gave up 6 bases and J gave up 4 bases; unmatched junction bases: 10. CDR3 coding DNA: TGTGCCAGCAGTCCCCCGGGGACAGGGCGGTACGAGCAGTACTTC. Translation: CASSPPGTGRYEQYF.

V is TRBV6-1 and J is TRBJ2-1; 8 bases are a match to TRBD2. The CDR3 sequence is 14 residues long. Trimming at V came to 10 bases and at J to 7 bases, leaving 12 bases not matched to a gene. Germline V lookup: CDR1 MNHNS, CDR2 SASEGT. The CDR3 region is CATPGLAGGNEQFF. For the CDR3, the DNA is TGTGCCACCCCGGGGCTAGCGGGTGGTAATGAGCAGTTCTTC.

This clone was counted once. This chain connects TRBV28 to TRBJ2-1; tentative D call: TRBD2 (6 bases). CDR1 MDHEN and CDR2 SYDVKM come from the germline V gene. The CDR3 loop spans 13 amino acids. V was clipped by 6 bases and J by 12 bases, with 18 bases between them. CDR3 residues: CASRPAGTQPQFF. CDR3 nucleotide sequence: TGTGCCAGCAGGCCCGCAGGGACTCAGCCGCAGTTCTTC. Full variable domain (outside the CDR3, taken from reference TRBV28 and TRBJ2-1): DVKVTQSSRYLVKRTGEKVFLECVQDMDHENMFWYRQDPGLGLRLIYFSYDVKMKEKGDIPEGYSVSREKKERFSLILESASTNQTSMYLCASRPAGTQPQFFGPGTRLTVL.

The chain combines TRBV5-1 with TRBJ2-7; the match to TRBD1 covers 8 bases. CDR1 is SGHRS and CDR2 is YFSETQ in the germline V gene. The CDR3 loop spans 16 amino acids. Trimming cost V 1 base and J 2 bases; bases outside gene matches: 8. The CDR3 reads CASSLYPPDRAYEQYF. The CDR3 nucleotides read TGCGCCAGCAGCTTGTATCCCCCGGACAGGGCCTACGAGCAGTACTTC.

The gene calls are TRBV7-6 and TRBJ2-1; 8 bases match TRBD2. V gave up 5 bases and J gave up 5 bases; unmatched junction bases: 14. CDR1 and CDR2 from the germline V gene are SGHVS and FNYEAQ. This CDR3 has 17 amino acids. The CDR3 sequence: CASSRGVGGVRDNEQFF. The CDR3, as DNA: TGTGCCAGCAGCCGGGGCGTCGGGGGGGTTCGGGACAATGAGCAGTTCTTC.

This clone was counted once. CDR3 nucleotide sequence: TGTGCCAGCTCACTTTGGACTACTAGCGGGGGGGAGCAGTTCTTC. Translating it yields CASSLWTTSGGEQFF. The chain has TRBV18 and TRBJ2-1; 12 nucleotides align to TRBD2. The CDR3 has 15 amino acids. V lost 4 bases to trimming and J lost 10 bases; unmatched junction nucleotides: 8. The germline gives CDR1 KGHSH, CDR2 LQKENI.